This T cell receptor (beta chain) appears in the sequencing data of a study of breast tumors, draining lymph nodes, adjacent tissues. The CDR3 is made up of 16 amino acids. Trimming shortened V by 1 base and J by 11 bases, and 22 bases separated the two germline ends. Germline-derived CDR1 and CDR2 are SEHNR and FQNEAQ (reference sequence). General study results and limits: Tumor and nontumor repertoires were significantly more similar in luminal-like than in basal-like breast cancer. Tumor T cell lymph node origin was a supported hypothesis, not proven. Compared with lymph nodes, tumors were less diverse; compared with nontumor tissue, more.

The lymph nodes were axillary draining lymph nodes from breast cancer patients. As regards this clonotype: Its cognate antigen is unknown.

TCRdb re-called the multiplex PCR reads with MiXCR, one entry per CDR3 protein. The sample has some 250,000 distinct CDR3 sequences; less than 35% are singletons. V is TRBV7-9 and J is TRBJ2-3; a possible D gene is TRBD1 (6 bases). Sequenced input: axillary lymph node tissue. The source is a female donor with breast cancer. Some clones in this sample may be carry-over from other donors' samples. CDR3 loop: CASSLEGRGIYNEQYF. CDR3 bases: TGTGCCAGCAGCTTAGAGGGCAGGGGAATCTACAATGAGCAGTATTTT.